This T cell receptor (beta chain) comes out of a study of blood T cell repertoires in COVID-19. Repertoires were generated with immunoSEQ multiplex PCR, while TCRdb's copy carries only in-frame clones and drops some. The data contain roughly 230,000 clones, 65% to 85% of them singletons. Germline lookup yields CDR1 PRHDT and CDR2 FYEKMQ (reference sequence). This CDR3 contains 17 residues. Unmatched junction bases numbered 2, after V lost 2 bases and J lost 0 bases. The source of this sequence is a man in his fifties or sixties who had recovered from COVID-19. This chain connects TRBV13 to TRBJ2-6; TRBD2 matches 9 bases. The specimen sequenced was PBMCs or T cells enriched from blood (not recorded which). Here the CDR3 reads CASSLSGGFSGANVLTF. DNA for the CDR3: TGTGCCAGCAGCTTAAGCGGGGGGTTCTCTGGGGCCAACGTCCTGACTTTC.